A single count supports the clone carrying this TCR beta chain. Its cognate antigen is unknown. The time point: persistent/refractory GD, antithyroid drugs over 5 years with positive TRAb. The TCR library was made from RNA that had been extracted from PBMCs in TRIzol. V lost 4 bases, J lost 3 bases, and 6 bases stayed unmatched. In germline, CDR1 is MDHEN, CDR2 SYDVKM. The CDR3 sequence is 15 residues long. Libraries of TCR beta came from iRepertoire HTBI primers plus Arm-PCR of CDR3 regions. TCRdb passed the multiplex PCR reads through MiXCR, listing each CDR3 protein once. This table holds approximately 400,000 distinct CDR3 sequences, less than 30% found once. This specimen comes from a study of regulatory T cells in long-lasting Graves disease. Findings and limits, study-wide: Persistent disease was associated with favored TRBV28 usage and with favored use of TRBJ1-2 and TRBJ2-5. Sharing of public clonotypes was greater in persistent patients (roughly 2,900) than in new patients (about 970). Peripheral blood was the sole material, not thyroid tissue.

The chain recombines TRBV28 with TRBJ2-5; TRBD2 matches at 9 bases. This TCR came from a woman aged 40 to 50 with Graves disease. The sample was peripheral blood mononuclear cells (PBMCs), taken when the disease was refractory, from a patient treated with antithyroid drugs. The CDR3 region has the DNA TGTGCCAGCAGTTCACCGTTAGCGGGAGAAGAGACCCAGTACTTC. It codes for CASSSPLAGEETQYF.